This TCR beta chain is from a study of cytomegalovirus exposure and HLA in healthy donors. Overall study findings and caveats: Reports indicated that the classifier achieved high specificity and sensitivity in diagnosing cytomegalovirus status. Sequencing likely produced, as an artifact, a cluster of highly shared sequence variants.

This CDR3 comprises 12 residues. From germline, CDR1 is ENHRY and CDR2 SYGVKD. With V trimmed by 10 bases and J by 6 bases, 5 bases remained unmatched. A word on this clone: Its antigen is not identified.

The primer mix had 60 Vbeta and 13 Jbeta primers. Data came from immunoSEQ multiplex PCR; TCRdb stores just in-frame clones and leaves some out. The data contain roughly 120,000 clones, 75% to 85% of them singletons. The J gene is TRBJ1-5, the V gene TRBV10-3; the match to TRBD1 covers 8 bases. Input material: PBMCs. The TCR comes from a man aged 45 to 65 in good health and CMV-seronegative. The CDR3 DNA is TGTGCCAGCCGACAGGGGAGTCAGCCCCAGCATTTT. Protein sequence: CASRQGSQPQHF.